This TCR beta chain was identified in a study of Ad26.COV2.S vaccination and SARS-CoV-2 variants. Findings and limits, study-wide: Using TCR breadth and depth analyses may have led to underestimated total T cell responses.

Described treatment: around 19 received Ad26.COV2.S at low or high dose, single or two shots; about 5 received placebo; per-sample allocation not given. Sampling occurred on day 63 after the first vaccine or placebo injection. On this clone itself: Its matching antigen is unknown.

Profiled with immunoSEQ multiplex PCR; TCRdb holds only in-frame clones, not every one. This sample has under 550,000 clones; around 87% occur once, and the top ten carry 3.6%. V was clipped by 2 bases and J by 7 bases; unmatched bases: 6. CDR1 is LNHDA, CDR2 SQIVND, per germline (reference sequence). The CDR3 covers 15 residues. The sample in question was peripheral blood, obtained in a trial of Ad26.COV2.S vaccine versus placebo. The TCR comes from a person aged 18-65 years who received the Ad26.COV2.S COVID-19 vaccine or a placebo. J is TRBJ2-2 and V is TRBV19, with 8 nucleotides matching TRBD2. The CDR3 bases are TGTGCCAGTAGTATAATGGGACTAGAAGTCGGGGAGCTGTTTTTT. This encodes CASSIMGLEVGELFF.